The rows below give T cell receptor beta chains drawn from one sample of a study of T-cell memory formation after mild COVID-19. TCRdb redid the calling of the 5' RACE reads with MiXCR, one entry per CDR3 protein. The sample holds 120,000 or so distinct CDR3 sequences; about 5.9% are singletons and the top ten take roughly 2%. The sample was PBMCs or a T cell subset sorted from them (not recorded which). These receptors originate from an adult woman who had mild COVID-19 (a few samples of this study predate the infection). Cell type and time point are not known. CDR3s include the opening cysteine and the closing phenylalanine or tryptophan. D genes are given only for firm matches. The size of a clone is reported for some rows only, either as once, few or many, or as a class for expanded clones.

D gene: NA; clone size: NA; J gene: TRBJ2-7; V gene: TRBV29-1; CDR3 protein: CSVLEGTYEQYF; CDR3 DNA: TGCAGCGTTCTTGAGGGGACCTACGAGCAGTACTTC
D gene: NA; clone size: NA; J gene: TRBJ2-3; V gene: TRBV3-1; CDR3 protein: CASSQDFNTQYF; CDR3 DNA: TGTGCCAGCAGCCAAGACTTTAATACGCAGTATTTT
D gene: TRBD1; clone size: few; J gene: TRBJ2-4; V gene: TRBV5-1; CDR3 protein: CASSLALQGGAKNIQYF; CDR3 DNA: TGCGCCAGCAGCTTGGCCTTACAGGGGGGTGCCAAAAACATTCAGTACTTC
D gene: TRBD2; clone size: few; J gene: TRBJ2-7; V gene: TRBV20-1; CDR3 protein: CSAAGTSGGDYEQYF; CDR3 DNA: TGCAGTGCCGCTGGGACTAGCGGGGGGGACTACGAGCAGTACTTC
D gene: NA; clone size: many; J gene: TRBJ1-5; V gene: TRBV5-6; CDR3 protein: CASSLWGQPQHF; CDR3 DNA: TGTGCCAGCAGCTTATGGGGTCAGCCCCAGCATTTT
D gene: TRBD2; clone size: few; J gene: TRBJ2-4; V gene: TRBV25-1; CDR3 protein: CASSASPGLAEGHVIPTAKNIQYF; CDR3 DNA: TGTGCCAGCAGTGCGTCGCCGGGACTAGCGGAGGGGCACGTAATTCCTACTGCCAAAAACATTCAGTACTTC
D gene: NA; clone size: few; J gene: TRBJ2-6; V gene: TRBV4-2; CDR3 protein: CASSQDQGISGANVLTF; CDR3 DNA: TGTGCCAGCAGCCAGGATCAGGGTATTTCTGGGGCCAACGTCCTGACTTTC
D gene: NA; clone size: many; J gene: TRBJ2-7; V gene: TRBV20-1; CDR3 protein: CSAIGEGNYEQYF; CDR3 DNA: TGCAGTGCTATTGGGGAAGGGAATTACGAGCAGTACTTC
D gene: NA; clone size: few; J gene: TRBJ1-6; V gene: TRBV4-1; CDR3 protein: CASSQDWGAGSPLHF; CDR3 DNA: TGCGCCAGCAGCCAAGATTGGGGGGCAGGTTCACCCCTCCACTTT
D gene: NA; clone size: many; J gene: TRBJ2-3; V gene: TRBV12-3/TRBV12-4; CDR3 protein: CASSFRGGTDTQYF; CDR3 DNA: TGTGCCAGCAGTTTCAGGGGTGGTACAGATACGCAGTATTTT
D gene: TRBD1; clone size: many; J gene: TRBJ2-7; V gene: TRBV12-3/TRBV12-4; CDR3 protein: CASSNYRGIIYEQYF; CDR3 DNA: TGTGCCAGCAGTAATTACAGGGGGATTATTTACGAGCAGTACTTC
D gene: NA; clone size: NA; J gene: TRBJ2-3; V gene: TRBV4-1; CDR3 protein: CASSGGGRPTDTQYF; CDR3 DNA: TGCGCCAGCAGCGGCGGGGGCAGGCCTACAGATACGCAGTATTTT
D gene: NA; clone size: NA; J gene: TRBJ2-1; V gene: TRBV29-1; CDR3 protein: CSVEAGVSYNEQFF; CDR3 DNA: TGCAGCGTTGAAGCGGGGGTCTCCTACAATGAGCAGTTCTTC
D gene: TRBD1; clone size: few; J gene: TRBJ1-1; V gene: TRBV11-3; CDR3 protein: CASSRLTGVNTEAFF; CDR3 DNA: TGTGCCAGCAGTCGGCTGACAGGGGTGAACACTGAAGCTTTCTTT
D gene: TRBD2; clone size: many; J gene: TRBJ2-1; V gene: TRBV5-1; CDR3 protein: CASSPRGSGSTYNEQFF; CDR3 DNA: TGCGCCAGCAGCCCCCGTGGGAGCGGGAGCACCTACAATGAGCAGTTCTTC
D gene: NA; clone size: NA; J gene: TRBJ1-2; V gene: TRBV4-2; CDR3 protein: CASSQGRDGYTF; CDR3 DNA: TGTGCCAGCAGCCAAGGGAGGGATGGCTACACCTTC
D gene: NA; clone size: few; J gene: TRBJ2-5; V gene: TRBV7-3; CDR3 protein: CASSLNTGSGETQYF; CDR3 DNA: TGTGCCAGCAGCTTAAACACGGGATCCGGCGAGACCCAGTACTTC
D gene: NA; clone size: many; J gene: TRBJ2-3; V gene: TRBV7-8; CDR3 protein: CASSGEGLADTQYF; CDR3 DNA: TGTGCCAGCAGCGGTGAGGGCCTCGCAGATACGCAGTATTTT
D gene: NA; clone size: few; J gene: TRBJ2-7; V gene: TRBV2; CDR3 protein: CASRPSDYSYEQYF; CDR3 DNA: TGTGCCAGCAGGCCCTCTGATTACTCCTACGAGCAGTACTTC
D gene: TRBD2; clone size: NA; J gene: TRBJ2-7; V gene: TRBV19; CDR3 protein: CASRSSGDSYEQYF; CDR3 DNA: TGTGCCAGTAGGTCTAGCGGTGACTCCTACGAGCAGTACTTC
D gene: NA; clone size: NA; J gene: TRBJ2-3; V gene: TRBV20-1; CDR3 protein: CSASRGNTDTQYF; CDR3 DNA: TGCAGTGCTTCGAGGGGGAACACAGATACGCAGTATTTT
D gene: TRBD2; clone size: many; J gene: TRBJ2-1; V gene: TRBV7-2; CDR3 protein: CASSLGASGTYNEQFF; CDR3 DNA: TGTGCCAGCAGCTTAGGTGCTAGCGGGACCTACAATGAGCAGTTCTTC
D gene: TRBD2; clone size: many; J gene: TRBJ2-1; V gene: TRBV5-1; CDR3 protein: CASSLGPRIAGVGEQFF; CDR3 DNA: TGCGCCAGCAGCTTGGGCCCCCGGATCGCGGGGGTGGGTGAGCAGTTCTTC
D gene: NA; clone size: many; J gene: TRBJ2-7; V gene: TRBV12-3/TRBV12-4; CDR3 protein: CASSSESSYEQYF; CDR3 DNA: TGTGCCAGCAGTTCGGAGAGCTCCTACGAGCAGTACTTC
D gene: NA; clone size: NA; J gene: TRBJ2-7; V gene: TRBV7-8; CDR3 protein: CASSLVRAAVRAYEQYF; CDR3 DNA: TGTGCCAGCAGCTTAGTTAGAGCTGCGGTGAGGGCCTACGAGCAGTACTTC
D gene: NA; clone size: many; J gene: TRBJ2-3; V gene: TRBV7-9; CDR3 protein: CASSRGEVRFNDTQYF; CDR3 DNA: TGTGCCAGCAGCCGGGGTGAGGTCAGGTTCAACGATACGCAGTATTTT
D gene: TRBD1; clone size: few; J gene: TRBJ2-2; V gene: TRBV5-1; CDR3 protein: CASSEKGAGDGELFF; CDR3 DNA: TGCGCCAGCAGCGAAAAGGGGGCCGGTGACGGGGAGCTGTTTTTT
D gene: NA; clone size: NA; J gene: TRBJ2-7; V gene: TRBV4-3; CDR3 protein: CASSHRLAYEQYF; CDR3 DNA: TGCGCCAGCAGCCACCGACTAGCCTACGAGCAGTACTTC
D gene: NA; clone size: NA; J gene: TRBJ1-2; V gene: TRBV24-1; CDR3 protein: CATSDSTYREAPF; CDR3 DNA: TGTGCCACCAGTGATTCCACTTACAGGGAAGCCCCCTTC
D gene: TRBD1; clone size: many; J gene: TRBJ1-1; V gene: TRBV12-3/TRBV12-4; CDR3 protein: CASSSLQGAAFF; CDR3 DNA: TGTGCCAGCAGTTCGTTACAGGGGGCCGCTTTCTTT
D gene: NA; clone size: NA; J gene: TRBJ1-2; V gene: TRBV5-1; CDR3 protein: CASSYGQTANYGYTF; CDR3 DNA: TGCGCCAGCAGCTATGGACAGACAGCCAACTATGGCTACACCTTC
D gene: TRBD2; clone size: NA; J gene: TRBJ2-2; V gene: TRBV7-6; CDR3 protein: CASGGILAANTGELFF; CDR3 DNA: TGTGCCAGCGGAGGGATACTAGCGGCCAACACCGGGGAGCTGTTTTTT
D gene: NA; clone size: many; J gene: TRBJ2-3; V gene: TRBV11-2; CDR3 protein: CASSFRGGTTDTQYF; CDR3 DNA: TGTGCCAGCAGCTTTCGCGGTGGTACGACAGATACGCAGTATTTT
D gene: TRBD2; clone size: many; J gene: TRBJ2-2; V gene: TRBV18; CDR3 protein: CASSPNSGSNTGELFF; CDR3 DNA: TGTGCCAGCTCACCAAATAGCGGGAGTAACACCGGGGAGCTGTTTTTT
D gene: NA; clone size: few; J gene: TRBJ1-6; V gene: TRBV6-6; CDR3 protein: CASRTEAGSPLHF; CDR3 DNA: TGTGCCAGCAGGACGGAGGCAGGGTCACCCCTCCACTTT
D gene: NA; clone size: few; J gene: TRBJ2-5; V gene: TRBV6-2/TRBV6-3; CDR3 protein: CASSSIRRAETQYF; CDR3 DNA: TGTGCCAGCAGTTCAATCAGGAGGGCAGAGACCCAGTACTTC
D gene: TRBD2; clone size: NA; J gene: TRBJ2-1; V gene: TRBV20-1; CDR3 protein: CSASGRRTSSGNEQFF; CDR3 DNA: TGCAGTGCTAGCGGAAGAAGGACTAGCTCCGGCAATGAGCAGTTCTTC
D gene: NA; clone size: few; J gene: TRBJ1-5; V gene: TRBV19; CDR3 protein: CASSIGEPQHF; CDR3 DNA: TGTGCCAGTAGTATCGGGGAGCCCCAGCATTTT
D gene: NA; clone size: many; J gene: TRBJ2-1; V gene: TRBV7-2; CDR3 protein: CASSLRIAGEQFF; CDR3 DNA: TGTGCCAGCAGCTTAAGGATTGCGGGTGAGCAGTTCTTC
D gene: TRBD2; clone size: few; J gene: TRBJ2-7; V gene: TRBV7-2; CDR3 protein: CASSLDREETYEQYF; CDR3 DNA: TGTGCCAGCAGCTTAGACCGGGAGGAGACCTACGAGCAGTACTTC
D gene: NA; clone size: few; J gene: TRBJ1-2; V gene: TRBV5-8; CDR3 protein: CASSSQGIGYTF; CDR3 DNA: TGTGCCAGCAGCTCGCAGGGAATTGGCTACACCTTC
D gene: NA; clone size: NA; J gene: TRBJ2-6; V gene: TRBV5-1; CDR3 protein: CASSSTPLDGANVLTF; CDR3 DNA: TGCGCCAGCAGTTCGACGCCCTTGGACGGGGCCAACGTCCTGACTTTC
D gene: TRBD2; clone size: NA; J gene: TRBJ2-5; V gene: TRBV2; CDR3 protein: CASSLGLAYQETQYF; CDR3 DNA: TGTGCCAGCAGCCTGGGACTAGCATACCAAGAGACCCAGTACTTC
D gene: NA; clone size: many; J gene: TRBJ1-1; V gene: TRBV6-5; CDR3 protein: CASRTNERNTEAFF; CDR3 DNA: TGTGCCAGCAGAACAAACGAACGGAACACTGAAGCTTTCTTT
D gene: TRBD2; clone size: NA; J gene: TRBJ2-3; V gene: TRBV4-2; CDR3 protein: CASSQEPGLAGGAVRRTQYF; CDR3 DNA: TGTGCCAGCAGCCAAGAACCCGGACTAGCGGGGGGGGCTGTCAGGCGTACGCAGTATTTT
D gene: TRBD1; clone size: few; J gene: TRBJ1-5; V gene: TRBV15; CDR3 protein: CATSRDLDRVSNQPQHF; CDR3 DNA: TGTGCCACCAGCAGAGATTTGGACAGGGTCAGCAATCAGCCCCAGCATTTT
D gene: NA; clone size: many; J gene: TRBJ2-2; V gene: TRBV7-2; CDR3 protein: CASSSQQGRAGELFF; CDR3 DNA: TGTGCCAGCAGCTCCCAACAGGGGAGGGCCGGGGAGCTGTTTTTT
D gene: TRBD2; clone size: NA; J gene: TRBJ2-3; V gene: TRBV11-2; CDR3 protein: CASSPRAGGSTDTQYF; CDR3 DNA: TGTGCCAGCAGCCCCCGAGCGGGAGGAAGCACAGATACGCAGTATTTT
D gene: TRBD1; clone size: few; J gene: TRBJ2-1; V gene: TRBV12-3/TRBV12-4; CDR3 protein: CASGRGISLMEQFF; CDR3 DNA: TGTGCCAGCGGCAGGGGGATCAGCCTCATGGAGCAGTTCTTC
D gene: NA; clone size: few; J gene: TRBJ2-1; V gene: TRBV20-1; CDR3 protein: CSARDVGGSSYNEQFF; CDR3 DNA: TGCAGTGCTAGAGATGTCGGCGGATCTTCCTACAATGAGCAGTTCTTC
D gene: NA; clone size: many; J gene: TRBJ2-5; V gene: TRBV20-1; CDR3 protein: CSASRRFRDKQETQYF; CDR3 DNA: TGCAGTGCTAGCCGTCGGTTCCGGGACAAACAAGAGACCCAGTACTTC
D gene: TRBD1; clone size: many; J gene: TRBJ1-6; V gene: TRBV7-6; CDR3 protein: CASSLAPRQGDNSPLHF; CDR3 DNA: TGTGCCAGCAGCTTAGCTCCTCGACAGGGAGATAATTCACCCCTCCACTTT
D gene: NA; clone size: NA; J gene: TRBJ1-5; V gene: TRBV5-1; CDR3 protein: CASSLANEDYQPQHF; CDR3 DNA: TGCGCCAGCAGCTTGGCCAACGAAGATTATCAGCCCCAGCATTTT
D gene: NA; clone size: NA; J gene: TRBJ1-2; V gene: TRBV12-3/TRBV12-4; CDR3 protein: CASSPLIGAFNGYTF; CDR3 DNA: TGTGCCAGCAGTCCCTTAATTGGGGCCTTTAACGGCTACACCTTC
D gene: TRBD1; clone size: NA; J gene: TRBJ2-7; V gene: TRBV4-1; CDR3 protein: CASSRGTGTYEQYF; CDR3 DNA: TGCGCCAGCAGCCGAGGGACAGGGACCTACGAGCAGTACTTC